These 21 T cell receptor beta chains were sequenced from one sample in a study of response to subunit inactivated influenza vaccine. Each CDR3 protein gets one entry after TCRdb re-called the RT-PCR reads with MiXCR. The sample yields about 700,000 distinct CDR3 sequences, around 15% seen once. The source was PBMCs from blood, collected approximately 15 days before vaccination. The receptor source for this set is a man aged 50 or older who received an inactivated influenza vaccine.

This clonotype was counted many times. The chain combines TRBV7-9 with TRBJ1-4; no definite D call. There are 13 residues in the CDR3. The V gene's germline CDR1 is SEHNR and CDR2 FQNEAQ (reference sequence). The germline V and J ends were trimmed by 0 bases and 8 bases, with 7 bases remaining between them. The chain's CDR3 is CASSLALGEKLFF. The DNA of the CDR3 is TGTGCCAGCAGCTTAGCTTTGGGAGAAAAACTGTTTTTT.

This chain links TRBV25-1 with TRBJ1-2, with no clear D. V was trimmed by 4 bases and J by 5 bases, leaving 11 bases between them. Per germline, CDR1 MGHDK and CDR2 SYGVNS. The CDR3 has 13 residues. CDR3 loop: CASSAVLAYGYTF. In DNA, the CDR3 is TGTGCCAGCAGTGCGGTTTTAGCGTATGGCTACACCTTC.

In DNA, the CDR3 is TGTGCCAGCAGTTTAGGGCAGAAAAGCTACGAGCAGTACTTC. It yields the protein CASSLGQKSYEQYF. This chain connects TRBV12-3 or TRBV12-4 to TRBJ2-7; no definite D call. Trimming took off 1 base at V and 3 bases at J, with 10 bases between the two ends. The CDR3 is made up of 14 amino acids.

This clonotype occurred a few times. The chain is built from TRBV29-1 and TRBJ2-5, with 10 bases that match TRBD2. The CDR3 length is 14 residues. Germline V lookup: CDR1 SQVTM, CDR2 ANQGSEA. Trimming took 5 bases from V and 5 from J; bases not matched to a gene: 8. CDR3 sequence reads: CSVLASGRGETQYF. The CDR3 DNA reads TGCAGCGTTTTGGCTAGCGGGAGAGGCGAGACCCAGTACTTC.

This clonotype has just a few counts. The chain employs TRBV20-1 and TRBJ2-2; D unresolved. Trimming removed 0 bases from V and 1 base from J, with 6 bases in between. Germline CDR1 reads DFQATT; CDR2 reads SNEGSKA (reference sequence). CDR3 length: 14 amino acids. CDR3 DNA: TGCAGTGCTAGAGATATCGGGAACACCGGGGAGCTGTTTTTT. This codes for CSARDIGNTGELFF.

On this clonotype itself: At one end the junction does not follow the germline gene, possibly because of a read error. This rearrangement joins TRBV3-1 to TRBJ1-2; D is undetermined. The CDR3 is made up of 11 amino acids. The germline V gene has CDR1 LGHDT and CDR2 YNNKEL (reference sequence). This chain's CDR3 is CASSRRSLIAF. The DNA of the CDR3 is TGTGCCAGCAGCCGGCGCTCCCTGATCGCCTTC.

This clonotype was observed a handful of times. V gene TRBV7-9 combines with J gene TRBJ2-1; D tentatively reads TRBD1 or TRBD2 (5 bases each). Trimming took off 6 bases at V and 3 bases at J, with 15 bases between the two ends. CDR1 and CDR2 from the germline V gene are SEHNR and FQNEAQ (reference sequence). CDR3 size: 15 residues. The CDR3 DNA reads as TGTGCCAGCAGACGCAGCCGGGACGGCTACAATGAGCAGTTCTTC. Amino acids: CASRRSRDGYNEQFF.

This clonotype was found a few times. The genes are TRBV20-1 and TRBJ2-7, with D possibly TRBD1 on 5 matching bases. From germline, CDR1 is DFQATT and CDR2 SNEGSKA (reference sequence). Trimming removed 4 bases from V and 4 bases from J, with 11 bases in between. The CDR3 totals 12 residues. CDR3 in amino acids: CSATGHRYEQYF. The CDR3 DNA reads as TGCAGTGCTACCGGACACCGTTACGAGCAGTACTTC.

In nucleotides, the CDR3 is TGTGCCAGCAGTTTTTCTCCTAGATTGGACGATGAGCAGTTCTTC. It yields the protein CASSFSPRLDDEQFF. The chain links TRBV28 to TRBJ2-1; D is ambiguous. Trimming stripped 3 bases from V and 8 bases from J, with 17 bases between. Germline V lookup: CDR1 MDHEN, CDR2 SYDVKM. CDR3 size: 15 residues.

V gene TRBV24-1 combines with J gene TRBJ2-1, with TRBD2 identical over 13 bases. The ends lost 7 bases at V and 6 bases at J; junction bases unmatched: 5. Germline loops: CDR1 KGHDR, CDR2 SFDVKD. The CDR3 is 15 amino acids. The CDR3 sequence is CATSSRTSGSNEQFF. The CDR3 bases are TGTGCCACCAGCTCCAGGACTAGCGGGAGCAATGAGCAGTTCTTC.

Many counts were recorded for this clonotype. The V and J genes are TRBV12-3 or TRBV12-4 and TRBJ1-4; D not certain. Trimming left V 1 base short and J 10 bases short, with 10 bases between. The CDR3 totals 13 residues. The CDR3 DNA follows: TGTGCCAGCAGTTTAGAGACGGGAGGAAAACTGTTTTTT. It codes for CASSLETGGKLFF.

J is TRBJ2-7 and V is TRBV7-2, with TRBD2 as a possible D gene (5 bases). V lost 4 bases, J lost 4 bases, and 17 bases lay in between. Germline V gene data show CDR1 as SGHTA and CDR2 as FQGNSA. This CDR3 contains 15 residues. The chain's CDR3 is CASSSMIASGYEQYF. CDR3 bases: TGTGCCAGCAGCTCGATGATAGCGTCCGGATACGAGCAGTACTTC.

As DNA, the CDR3 is TGTGCCAGCTCCCTGGCCAGTCGTTCTCAGCCCCAGCATTTT. This gives the protein CASSLASRSQPQHF. The chain links TRBV18 to TRBJ1-5; D uncertain. The CDR3 sequence is 14 residues long. CDR1 KGHSH and CDR2 LQKENI come from the germline V gene. The V and J ends lost 6 bases and 6 bases respectively, with 15 bases between them.

This clonotype was counted at least ten times. The chain joins TRBV5-1 to TRBJ2-7; tentative D call: TRBD2 (5 bases). Germline V gene sequence: CDR1 SGHRS, CDR2 YFSETQ. This CDR3 region has 15 residues. V was shortened by 4 bases and J by 0 bases, with 14 bases between the two germline ends. Here the CDR3 DNA reads TGCGCCAGCAGCCCGGATTTTGGACTCTCCTACGAGCAGTACTTC. Its translation: CASSPDFGLSYEQYF.

This clonotype has just a few counts. The DNA for the CDR3 is TGTGCCAGCGGAACCAGCGTGAAAGAGACCCAGTACTTC. It yields the protein CASGTSVKETQYF. The rearrangement uses TRBV7-2 and TRBJ2-5; unclear D gene. Between the trimmed V and J ends, which lost 8 bases and 3 bases, there was a span of 13 bases. CDR1 and CDR2 (germline): SGHTA, FQGNSA. The CDR3 contains 13 residues.

The chain has TRBV9 and TRBJ2-7; 7 positions agree with TRBD2. The J segment lost 0 bases and the V segment lost 3 bases, leaving 3 bases of the junction unmatched. CDR3 length: 14 residues. In germline, CDR1 is SGDLS, CDR2 YYNGEE. Here the CDR3 DNA reads TGTGCCAGCAGCGCGACTAGCATCTCCTACGAGCAGTACTTC. It encodes CASSATSISYEQYF. The complete variable domain, with remaining parts taken from reference TRBV9 and TRBJ2-7, reads DSGVTQTPKHLITATGQRVTLRCSPRSGDLSVYWYQQSLDQGLQFLIQYYNGEERAKGNILERFSAQQFPDLHSELNLSSLELGDSALYFCASSATSISYEQYFGPGTRLTVT.

This clonotype was seen a handful of times. The chain links TRBV7-2 to TRBJ2-3; TRBD2 aligns across 12 bases. The germline gives CDR1 SGHTA, CDR2 FQGNSA. With 3 bases clipped from V and 2 bases from J, the junction kept 21 bases outside the gene matches. CDR3 size: 22 residues. This chain's CDR3 is CASSFRPPGLAGFWTATDTQYF. Here the CDR3 DNA reads TGTGCCAGCAGCTTCCGCCCTCCGGGACTAGCGGGTTTTTGGACAGCCACAGATACGCAGTATTTT.

V usage is TRBV6-5 and J usage is TRBJ2-3; maybe TRBD2 (5 bases). Germline-derived CDR1 and CDR2 are MNHEY and SVGAGI. With 2 bases removed from V and 4 bases from J, the gap between germline ends came to 13 bases. The CDR3 runs to 15 residues. DNA for the CDR3: TGTGCCAGCAGTTACGTAAGCCGAGGGCCAGATACGCAGTATTTT. It codes for CASSYVSRGPDTQYF.

The table lists this clonotype with a few counts. The rearrangement uses TRBV5-1 and TRBJ2-2, with 7 positions matching TRBD2. CDR3 length equals 15 residues. The germline V gene has CDR1 SGHRS and CDR2 YFSETQ. The V and J ends lost 2 bases and 3 bases, in that order; junction bases with no gene match: 4. CDR3 nucleotides: TGCGCCAGCAGCTTCCGGGGGGACGACACCGGGGAGCTGTTTTTT. Translated, it gives CASSFRGDDTGELFF.

In this sample, this clonotype turned up a few times. CDR3 sequence reads: CASSPYGGKDTQYF. CDR3 nucleotide sequence: TGCGCCAGCAGCCCTTACGGGGGAAAGGATACGCAGTATTTT. The chain uses TRBV4-3 and TRBJ2-3, with D perhaps TRBD2 (6 bases). V lost 4 bases and J lost 6, with 14 bases in between. This CDR3 is built from 14 residues. CDR1 is LGHNA, CDR2 YSLEER, per germline.

This clonotype was seen many times. The chain joins TRBV5-1 to TRBJ2-5, with D perhaps TRBD1 (5 bases). V lost 0 bases, J lost 4 bases, and 13 bases lay in between. Germline V CDR1 and CDR2: SGHRS, YFSETQ. The CDR3 has 15 residues. CDR3 region: CASSLGPPQGETQYF. The DNA for the CDR3 is TGCGCCAGCAGCTTGGGGCCTCCCCAGGGAGAGACCCAGTACTTC.